The text below deals with one TCR beta chain. TCRdb keeps only in-frame clones here, not all; method: immunoSEQ multiplex PCR. The sample comprises about 120,000 clones, over 75% of which are singletons, and about 1.2% rests with the top ten. The sample belongs to a study of T cell responses to AZD1222 COVID-19 vaccine. The CDR3 covers 15 residues. Losses at the gene ends were 3 bases for V and 7 bases for J; bases not matched to a gene: 6. Germline V lookup: CDR1 MNHNS, CDR2 SASEGT. The chain is built from TRBV6-1 and TRBJ1-2; 12 nucleotides agree with TRBD1. The clonotype originates from an adult in good health. This material consisted of peripheral blood, taken on day 0 of AZD1222 vaccination. The CDR3 spells CASSDPGQGAGGYTF. The CDR3 bases are TGTGCCAGCAGTGACCCGGGACAGGGGGCGGGTGGCTACACCTTC.